This T cell receptor beta chain was profiled in a study of blood T cells in healthy people across ages. A J-beta primer mix and a sample-barcoded 5' primer were used in a second PCR of roughly 6 to 11 cycles. Each CDR3 protein gets one entry after TCRdb re-called the 5' RACE reads with MiXCR. The repertoire consists of more than 1.4 million distinct CDR3 sequences, with 42% occurring once and the leading ten covering under 8%. Each donor had about 9.6 milliliters of peripheral blood drawn. Every sample had a minimum of 6 million PBMCs isolated. This clonotype was picked up one time. CDR3 length: 14 residues. The germline gives CDR1 MNHNS, CDR2 SASEGT. Trimming cost V 3 bases and J 7 bases, with 13 bases left between them.

The J gene is TRBJ1-5, the V gene TRBV6-1; D perhaps matches TRBD1 (5 bases). The receptor was derived from a young woman in good health. The sample comprised blood. The CDR3: CASSDSGIRQPQHF. CDR3 DNA: TGTGCCAGCAGTGATTCAGGGATTCGGCAGCCCCAGCATTTT.